Included here is one T cell receptor (beta chain) sequence, with context. This sample stems from a study of blood T cell repertoires in COVID-19. Background on the study: Spain, Italy and the United States supplied samples that represented acute and convalescent COVID-19. T cells, B-cell-depleted T cells, or PBMCs provided the cDNA or gDNA that served as material.

CDR1 is SGHRS, CDR2 YFSETQ, per germline. Trimming took 2 bases from V and 6 from J, leaving 12 bases between them. This CDR3 is built from 14 residues. Repertoires were generated with immunoSEQ multiplex PCR, while TCRdb's copy carries only in-frame clones and drops some. The repertoire holds around 430,000 clones, with about nine tenths as singletons. This chain connects TRBV5-1 to TRBJ2-1, with D maybe TRBD2 (6 bases). This clonotype was sampled from a woman in her forties or fifties with COVID-19, enrolled during active disease. The sample taken for sequencing was peripheral blood. CDR3 bases: TGCGCCAGCAGCTTAGCTAGCGACTCCAATGAGCAGTTCTTC. Protein: CASSLASDSNEQFF.